Listed below are T cell receptor beta chains from one sample, sequenced in a study of radiation and T cells in renal cell carcinoma. Only in-frame clones appear in the TCRdb table, and some are missing; sequencing was by immunoSEQ multiplex PCR. The table records around 60,000 clones, around 78% of them present only once. Sequences were derived from blood, sampled from a patient whose treatment included radiotherapy and nephrectomy. The receptors here all came from a man in his sixties with renal cell carcinoma. Each CDR3 is given with its conserved first and last residue. Fields, in order: CDR3 DNA, CDR3 protein, V gene, clone size, J gene, D gene, CDR3 length. D genes are given only for firm matches. The listing skips clone size in some rows; elsewhere it reads once, few, many or a size class.

CDR3 DNA: TGCAGCGTTGAAGATTGGTTCGAGGGAGGAAACAATGAGCAGTTCTTC
CDR3 protein: CSVEDWFEGGNNEQFF
V gene: TRBV29-1
clone size: .
J gene: TRBJ2-1
D gene: .
CDR3 length: 16

CDR3 DNA: TGTGCCAGCAGCCAACGGTCGGGTTCCCACAATGAGCAGTTCTTC
CDR3 protein: CASSQRSGSHNEQFF
V gene: TRBV7-8
clone size: .
J gene: TRBJ2-1
D gene: .
CDR3 length: 15

CDR3 DNA: TGCGCCAGCAGCTTGAGAGGCGGGAGTTACAATGAGCAGTTCTTC
CDR3 protein: CASSLRGGSYNEQFF
V gene: TRBV5-1
clone size: .
J gene: TRBJ2-1
D gene: TRBD2
CDR3 length: 15

CDR3 DNA: TGTGCCAGCAGCTCGCTGGTGGCGCCCGAATATGGCTACACCTTC
CDR3 protein: CASSSLVAPEYGYTF
V gene: TRBV5-5
clone size: .
J gene: TRBJ1-2
D gene: .
CDR3 length: 15

CDR3 DNA: TGTGCCAGCAGCTTGGGGGACAGGGGATGGGAGACCCAGTACTTC
CDR3 protein: CASSLGDRGWETQYF
V gene: TRBV7-8
clone size: .
J gene: TRBJ2-5
D gene: TRBD1
CDR3 length: 15

CDR3 DNA: TGTGCCAGCAGCTCGGGACCCGACCCGAGCTGGCCCCAGCATTTT
CDR3 protein: CASSSGPDPSWPQHF
V gene: TRBV5-8
clone size: .
J gene: TRBJ1-5
D gene: .
CDR3 length: 15

CDR3 DNA: TGCAGCGGTACGACAGCCTATGGCTACACCTTC
CDR3 protein: CSGTTAYGYTF
V gene: TRBV29-1
clone size: .
J gene: TRBJ1-2
D gene: .
CDR3 length: 11

CDR3 DNA: TGTGCCAGCAGCCCTACAGGGGGCCAGCCCCAGCATTTT
CDR3 protein: CASSPTGGQPQHF
V gene: TRBV5-4
clone size: .
J gene: TRBJ1-5
D gene: TRBD1
CDR3 length: 13

CDR3 DNA: TGTGCCAGCAGTTGGGCCGGGGACACTGAAGCTTTCTTT
CDR3 protein: CASSWAGDTEAFF
V gene: TRBV27
clone size: few
J gene: TRBJ1-1
D gene: .
CDR3 length: 13

CDR3 DNA: TGTGCCAGCAGCATCACTAGCGGGGGCTACAATGAGCAGTTCTTC
CDR3 protein: CASSITSGGYNEQFF
V gene: TRBV11-2
clone size: .
J gene: TRBJ2-1
D gene: TRBD2
CDR3 length: 15

CDR3 DNA: TGTGCCAGCCACAGGGAGCCCTACAATGAGCAGTTCTTC
CDR3 protein: CASHREPYNEQFF
V gene: TRBV2
clone size: once
J gene: TRBJ2-1
D gene: .
CDR3 length: 13

CDR3 DNA: TGCGCCAGCAGCCTGCAGGGGGACCGCGAGCAGTACTTC
CDR3 protein: CASSLQGDREQYF
V gene: TRBV4-3
clone size: .
J gene: TRBJ2-7
D gene: TRBD1
CDR3 length: 13

CDR3 DNA: TGTGCCACAAGCGGGCAGCGGGACTATGGCTACACCTTC
CDR3 protein: CATSGQRDYGYTF
V gene: TRBV10-3
clone size: .
J gene: TRBJ1-2
D gene: .
CDR3 length: 13

CDR3 DNA: TGTGCCAGTAGACAGCAGGGCGGGGGCTACACCTTC
CDR3 protein: CASRQQGGGYTF
V gene: TRBV19
clone size: .
J gene: TRBJ1-2
D gene: .
CDR3 length: 12

CDR3 DNA: TGCGCCAGCAGCCGGCCGGGGTACGAGCAGTACTTC
CDR3 protein: CASSRPGYEQYF
V gene: TRBV4-3
clone size: .
J gene: TRBJ2-7
D gene: .
CDR3 length: 12

CDR3 DNA: TGTGCCAGCAGTTACCAACGATCGGGTTTCCAAGAGACCCAGTACTTC
CDR3 protein: CASSYQRSGFQETQYF
V gene: TRBV6-5
clone size: .
J gene: TRBJ2-5
D gene: .
CDR3 length: 16

CDR3 DNA: TGTGCCAGCAGCGCGGGGACACCAAACCGAGACCAGTACTTC
CDR3 protein: CASSAGTPNRDQYF
V gene: TRBV11-2
clone size: .
J gene: TRBJ2-5
D gene: .
CDR3 length: 14

CDR3 DNA: TGTGCCAGCAGTTATGATGGGGACAGGATAAATGAGCAGTTCTTC
CDR3 protein: CASSYDGDRINEQFF
V gene: TRBV6-5
clone size: .
J gene: TRBJ2-1
D gene: TRBD1
CDR3 length: 15

CDR3 DNA: TGTGCCAGTAGTATAGGACAGGGCGATCAGCCCCAGCATTTT
CDR3 protein: CASSIGQGDQPQHF
V gene: TRBV19
clone size: .
J gene: TRBJ1-5
D gene: TRBD1
CDR3 length: 14

CDR3 DNA: TGCGCCAGCAGCCTCCGACAGGGGGACACTGAAGCTTTCTTT
CDR3 protein: CASSLRQGDTEAFF
V gene: TRBV5-1
clone size: .
J gene: TRBJ1-1
D gene: TRBD1
CDR3 length: 14

CDR3 DNA: TGCGCCAGCAGCCAAGATCTGGACAAATGGCTCGACGCTTTCTTT
CDR3 protein: CASSQDLDKWLDAFF
V gene: TRBV4-1
clone size: .
J gene: TRBJ1-1
D gene: .
CDR3 length: 15

CDR3 DNA: TGCGCCAGCAGCTTGCTAGCGGGTGAGACCCAGTACTTC
CDR3 protein: CASSLLAGETQYF
V gene: TRBV5-1
clone size: .
J gene: TRBJ2-5
D gene: TRBD2
CDR3 length: 13

CDR3 DNA: TGCGCCAGCAACAAGGGGGCCCGCACAGATACGCAGTATTTT
CDR3 protein: CASNKGARTDTQYF
V gene: TRBV5-1
clone size: .
J gene: TRBJ2-3
D gene: TRBD1
CDR3 length: 14

CDR3 DNA: TGTGCCAGCAGCTTTAGCGGGGTTCCCTACAATGAGCAGTTCTTC
CDR3 protein: CASSFSGVPYNEQFF
V gene: TRBV5-6
clone size: few
J gene: TRBJ2-1
D gene: TRBD2
CDR3 length: 15

CDR3 DNA: TGTGCCAGCAGCCCTAGCGGGAGCGAAGAGACCCAGTACTTC
CDR3 protein: CASSPSGSEETQYF
V gene: TRBV11-3
clone size: .
J gene: TRBJ2-5
D gene: TRBD2
CDR3 length: 14

CDR3 DNA: TGCGCCAGCAGCCAAGGTCGGGTTTCTGGTGGCTACACCTTC
CDR3 protein: CASSQGRVSGGYTF
V gene: TRBV4-3
clone size: .
J gene: TRBJ1-2
D gene: .
CDR3 length: 14

CDR3 DNA: TGTGCCAGCAGTGGTGGGACAGGGATGGAGACCCAGTACTTC
CDR3 protein: CASSGGTGMETQYF
V gene: TRBV6-1
clone size: once
J gene: TRBJ2-5
D gene: TRBD1
CDR3 length: 14

CDR3 DNA: TGTGCCAGCAGTTTTGGGGGGATGGGTAACTATGGCTACACCTTC
CDR3 protein: CASSFGGMGNYGYTF
V gene: TRBV27
clone size: .
J gene: TRBJ1-2
D gene: .
CDR3 length: 15

CDR3 DNA: TGTGCCAGCAGCCCCTCCCCTAAGGGGGAGCTGTTTTTT
CDR3 protein: CASSPSPKGELFF
V gene: TRBV5-4
clone size: .
J gene: TRBJ2-2
D gene: .
CDR3 length: 13

CDR3 DNA: TGTGCCAGCTCACCAACTAGCGGGAGGGCTCGGGAGCTGTTTTTT
CDR3 protein: CASSPTSGRARELFF
V gene: TRBV18
clone size: .
J gene: TRBJ2-2
D gene: TRBD2
CDR3 length: 15

CDR3 DNA: TGTGCCAGCAGCTTGGGGACTAGACAAGAGACCCAGTACTTC
CDR3 protein: CASSLGTRQETQYF
V gene: TRBV11-3
clone size: .
J gene: TRBJ2-5
D gene: TRBD2
CDR3 length: 14

CDR3 DNA: TGCAGCGTTGGGGGCATCGACACTGAAGCTTTCTTT
CDR3 protein: CSVGGIDTEAFF
V gene: TRBV29-1
clone size: .
J gene: TRBJ1-1
D gene: .
CDR3 length: 12

CDR3 DNA: TGTGCCAGCTCACCAGGGGATTCTGAAGCTTTCTTT
CDR3 protein: CASSPGDSEAFF
V gene: TRBV18
clone size: .
J gene: TRBJ1-1
D gene: .
CDR3 length: 12

CDR3 DNA: TGTGCCAGCAGCACGGACAGATATGGCTACACCTTC
CDR3 protein: CASSTDRYGYTF
V gene: TRBV5-5
clone size: .
J gene: TRBJ1-2
D gene: .
CDR3 length: 12

CDR3 DNA: TGTGCCAGCAGTCACCAAAAACAGGGTGGCTACACCTTC
CDR3 protein: CASSHQKQGGYTF
V gene: TRBV27
clone size: .
J gene: TRBJ1-2
D gene: .
CDR3 length: 13

CDR3 DNA: TGTGCCAGCAGCCCAGACCTAGAGACGGAGACCCAGTACTTC
CDR3 protein: CASSPDLETETQYF
V gene: TRBV5-4
clone size: .
J gene: TRBJ2-5
D gene: .
CDR3 length: 14

CDR3 DNA: TGTGCCAGCTCATCTACGGACAGGGCGGACATTCAGTACTTC
CDR3 protein: CASSSTDRADIQYF
V gene: TRBV18
clone size: once
J gene: TRBJ2-4
D gene: TRBD1
CDR3 length: 14

CDR3 DNA: TGTGCCAGCAGCTTACGTGGGACCCGAGCTAGAGAGAGGCCGACCCAGTACTTC
CDR3 protein: CASSLRGTRARERPTQYF
V gene: TRBV7-8
clone size: .
J gene: TRBJ2-5
D gene: .
CDR3 length: 18

CDR3 DNA: TGTGCCAGCAGCTTAGCGGTGACAGGGAACGAAAAACTGTTTTTT
CDR3 protein: CASSLAVTGNEKLFF
V gene: TRBV7-2
clone size: .
J gene: TRBJ1-4
D gene: TRBD1
CDR3 length: 15

CDR3 DNA: TGTGCCTGGAGGTATGCAGGGGCCACTGAAGCTTTCTTT
CDR3 protein: CAWRYAGATEAFF
V gene: TRBV30
clone size: few
J gene: TRBJ1-1
D gene: .
CDR3 length: 13

CDR3 DNA: TGTGCCAGCAGTCAATCGGGACCGATCCCCCGGACCCAGTACTTC
CDR3 protein: CASSQSGPIPRTQYF
V gene: TRBV7-9
clone size: .
J gene: TRBJ2-5
D gene: .
CDR3 length: 15

CDR3 DNA: TGCGCCAGCAGCTTGCAGAGCGCAACTAATGAAAAACTGTTTTTT
CDR3 protein: CASSLQSATNEKLFF
V gene: TRBV5-1
clone size: .
J gene: TRBJ1-4
D gene: .
CDR3 length: 15

CDR3 DNA: TGCGCCAGCAGTGAGTCGAGAGGGAAGAACACTGAAGCTTTCTTT
CDR3 protein: CASSESRGKNTEAFF
V gene: TRBV10-1
clone size: medium-sized
J gene: TRBJ1-1
D gene: .
CDR3 length: 15

CDR3 DNA: TGCAGGGGGGGGGAGCGGACTGAAGCTTTCTTT
CDR3 protein: CRGGERTEAFF
V gene: TRBV20-1
clone size: few
J gene: TRBJ1-1
D gene: .
CDR3 length: 11

CDR3 DNA: TGTGCCAGCACGAGGGGAGGAGAGACCCAGTACTTC
CDR3 protein: CASTRGGETQYF
V gene: TRBV6-5
clone size: .
J gene: TRBJ2-5
D gene: .
CDR3 length: 12

CDR3 DNA: TGTGCCAGCAGCTTATTTACGGCGGACACTGAAGCTTTCTTT
CDR3 protein: CASSLFTADTEAFF
V gene: TRBV7-2
clone size: few
J gene: TRBJ1-1
D gene: .
CDR3 length: 14

CDR3 DNA: TGTGCCAGTCAGGGTCTCTACGAGCAGTACTTC
CDR3 protein: CASQGLYEQYF
V gene: TRBV25-1
clone size: many
J gene: TRBJ2-7
D gene: .
CDR3 length: 11

CDR3 DNA: TGTGCCAGCAGCTTAGCCGGGACAGGGGCCTACGAGCAGTACTTC
CDR3 protein: CASSLAGTGAYEQYF
V gene: TRBV7-2
clone size: .
J gene: TRBJ2-7
D gene: TRBD1
CDR3 length: 15

CDR3 DNA: TGCGCCAGCAGCCCGAACAGGGAGGTACAAGAGACCCAGTACTTC
CDR3 protein: CASSPNREVQETQYF
V gene: TRBV4-1
clone size: .
J gene: TRBJ2-5
D gene: .
CDR3 length: 15